Listed below are T cell receptor beta chains from one sample, sequenced in a study of immune characterization of retroperitoneal liposarcoma. TCRdb passed the PCR reads through MiXCR, listing each CDR3 protein once. The sample includes around 1,700 distinct CDR3 sequences, under 55% of them seen just once. The sample consisted of tumor tissue. The origin of the receptors is a female donor with retroperitoneal liposarcoma. Both conserved end residues are part of each CDR3. The D gene is left open where the match is weak. Size is omitted from some rows. Given values are once, few, many or a class for expanded clones.

V gene,clone size,D gene,J gene,CDR3 protein,CDR3 DNA
TRBV6-5,-,-,TRBJ2-3,CASSYSGLRGTDTQYF,TGTGCCAGCAGTTACTCGGGACTGAGGGGCACAGATACGCAGTATTTT
TRBV6-1,-,-,TRBJ2-7,CASSDRVEGLYEQYF,TGTGCCAGCAGTGACCGGGTCGAGGGGCTCTACGAGCAGTACTTC
TRBV6-6,-,TRBD2,TRBJ2-3,CASSYIAGTADTQYF,TGTGCCAGCAGTTACATAGCGGGGACCGCAGATACGCAGTATTTT
TRBV6-4,-,-,TRBJ2-1,CASSDSTSYNEQFF,TGTGCCAGCAGTGACTCTACCTCCTACAATGAGCAGTTCTTC
TRBV7-2,few,-,TRBJ2-1,CASSLGAPGGGYEQFF,TGTGCCAGCAGCTTAGGGGCCCCAGGGGGGGGCTACGAGCAGTTCTTC
TRBV27,-,-,TRBJ2-2,CASSLSGELFF,TGTGCCAGCAGTTTATCCGGGGAGCTGTTTTTT
TRBV6-8,-,-,TRBJ2-1,CASSQNREGSSYNEQFF,TGTGCCAGCAGCCAGAACAGGGAGGGGAGCTCCTACAATGAGCAGTTCTTC
TRBV6-2/TRBV6-3,-,-,TRBJ2-3,CASSYTETDTQYF,TGTGCCAGCAGTTACACCGAGACAGATACGCAGTATTTT
TRBV6-1,large,TRBD2,TRBJ2-1,CASSERPGLEGEQFF,TGTGCCAGCAGTGAGAGGCCGGGACTAGAAGGTGAGCAGTTCTTC
TRBV6-1,-,-,TRBJ2-5,CASTRDNEQYF,TGTGCCAGCACGCGTGACAATGAGCAGTACTTC
TRBV6-1,-,-,TRBJ2-1,CASSELVSEQFF,TGTGCCAGCAGTGAATTGGTGAGCGAGCAGTTCTTC
TRBV7-2,once,TRBD2,TRBJ2-1,CASSRALAGVNEQFF,TGTGCCAGCAGCCGGGCGCTAGCGGGAGTGAATGAGCAGTTCTTC
TRBV6-1,large,TRBD2,TRBJ2-1,CASRNPGLHNEEFF,TGTGCCAGCAGAAACCCGGGACTACACAACGAAGAGTTCTTC
TRBV24-1,-,-,TRBJ2-7,CATSAGTTNNEQYF,TGTGCCACCAGTGCCGGGACCACTAACAATGAGCAGTACTTC
TRBV11-3,-,TRBD2,TRBJ2-1,CASSPIAGIYNEQFF,TGTGCCAGCAGCCCTATAGCGGGAATTTACAATGAGCAGTTCTTC
TRBV7-6,few,-,TRBJ2-1,CASSPGDYEQFF,TGTGCCAGCAGCCCGGGCGACTACGAGCAGTTCTTC
TRBV12-3/TRBV12-4,-,TRBD2,TRBJ2-1,CASSLGPLAGVSPNEQFF,TGTGCCAGCAGTTTAGGGCCCCTAGCGGGAGTGTCCCCCAATGAGCAGTTCTTC
TRBV6-8,-,-,TRBJ2-1,CASSYADFRWNEQFF,TGTGCCAGCAGTTACGCCGACTTCCGGTGGAACGAGCAGTTCTTC
TRBV12-3/TRBV12-4,once,TRBD2,TRBJ2-1,CASSSWTSNSEQFF,TGTGCCAGCAGTTCCTGGACTAGTAACAGTGAGCAGTTCTTC
TRBV6-1,few,TRBD2,TRBJ2-7,CASTPTSDPYEQYF,TGTGCCAGCACTCCGACTAGCGACCCCTACGAGCAGTACTTC
TRBV7-2,-,-,TRBJ2-1,CVSSFFRTDSYEQFF,TGTGTCAGCAGCTTCTTCCGGACAGACTCCTACGAGCAGTTCTTC
TRBV6-1,-,TRBD2,TRBJ2-3,CASNSLAGGNTDTQYF,TGTGCCAGCAATTCTCTAGCGGGAGGTAACACAGATACGCAGTATTTT
TRBV6-1,-,TRBD2,TRBJ2-7,CASSEERDSYNEQYF,TGTGCCAGCAGTGAAGAGCGGGATTCCTACAATGAGCAGTACTTC
TRBV6-6,-,TRBD1,TRBJ2-1,CASSYRTGGGGYNEQFF,TGTGCCAGCAGTTACCGGACAGGGGGCGGAGGTTACAATGAGCAGTTCTTC
TRBV12-3/TRBV12-4,-,TRBD1,TRBJ2-3,CASSLGQGAGGTDTQYF,TGTGCCAGCAGTCTAGGACAGGGGGCAGGTGGCACAGATACGCAGTATTTT
TRBV7-6,few,TRBD1,TRBJ2-6,CASSSGTGGSGANVLTF,TGTGCCAGCAGCTCCGGGACAGGGGGCTCTGGGGCCAACGTCCTGACTTTC
TRBV6-8,-,-,TRBJ2-5,CASKDQALGPVEQYF,TGTGCCAGTAAAGACCAAGCCCTCGGACCGGTGGAGCAGTACTTC
TRBV6-1,few,-,TRBJ2-7,CASSKAQGEQYF,TGTGCCAGCAGTAAGGCACAGGGTGAGCAGTACTTC
TRBV6-1,large,-,TRBJ2-1,CASSEGAGGSSYNEQFF,TGTGCCAGCAGTGAAGGAGCAGGGGGGAGCTCCTACAATGAGCAGTTCTTC
TRBV6-1,few,-,TRBJ2-1,CASSWGIRETQFF,TGTGCCAGCAGCTGGGGTATCCGAGAGACCCAGTTCTTC
TRBV6-1,large,TRBD2,TRBJ2-6,CASRLGGGANVLTF,TGTGCCAGCAGGCTCGGGGGGGGGGCCAACGTCCTGACTTTC
TRBV6-1,once,TRBD2,TRBJ2-1,CASSTQSGTSIYNEQFF,TGTGCCAGCAGTACCCAGTCCGGGACTAGTATTTACAATGAGCAGTTCTTC
TRBV6-1,-,-,TRBJ2-1,CASSTWGEQFF,TGTGCCAGCAGCACATGGGGCGAGCAGTTCTTC
TRBV7-2,-,-,TRBJ2-1,CASSLRFGPRYEQFF,TGTGCCAGCAGCTTAAGGTTCGGGCCTCGCTACGAGCAGTTCTTC
TRBV6-1,few,-,TRBJ2-5,CANRQYPQETQYF,TGTGCCAACCGACAGTACCCACAAGAGACCCAGTACTTC
TRBV6-1,few,TRBD1,TRBJ2-7,CASSDGLTGDHEQYF,TGTGCCAGCAGTGACGGATTGACAGGGGACCACGAGCAGTACTTC
TRBV6-6,-,-,TRBJ2-1,CASIDGGAGTQETQFF,TGTGCCAGCATTGACGGGGGTGCCGGTACCCAAGAGACCCAGTTCTTC
TRBV5-6,-,-,TRBJ2-5,CASSSIRDDPYQETQYF,TGTGCCAGCAGCTCGATCCGGGACGACCCTTACCAAGAGACCCAGTACTTC
TRBV6-6,-,TRBD2,TRBJ2-5,CASSYSVSGRAFETQYF,TGTGCCAGCAGTTACTCGGTTAGCGGGAGGGCCTTTGAGACCCAGTACTTC
TRBV11-1,large,TRBD1,TRBJ2-5,CASSLGQGKGETQYF,TGTGCCAGCAGCTTGGGACAGGGGAAGGGGGAGACCCAGTACTTC
TRBV12-3/TRBV12-4,-,-,TRBJ2-3,CASSSDQAPRADTQYF,TGTGCCAGCAGTTCCGATCAAGCCCCCCGGGCAGATACGCAGTATTTT
TRBV6-1,-,TRBD2,TRBJ2-1,CASSQAGESNEQFF,TGTGCCAGCAGTCAAGCGGGAGAGAGTAATGAGCAGTTCTTC
TRBV5-1,-,-,TRBJ2-1,CASSLEGPYNEQFF,TGCGCCAGCAGCTTGGAGGGGCCGTACAATGAGCAGTTCTTC
TRBV6-1,few,-,TRBJ2-5,CASSEGQLNEQYF,TGTGCCAGCAGTGAAGGACAGTTAAATGAGCAGTACTTC